These 14 T cell receptor beta chains were sequenced from one sample in a study of blood T cells in healthy people across ages. Combining a sample-barcoded 5' primer with a J-beta primer mix, a second PCR ran for about 6 to 12 cycles. TCRdb independently ran MiXCR on the 5' RACE reads; one entry per CDR3 protein. The sample yields some 760,000 distinct CDR3 sequences, approximately 25% seen once. These same data were also listed under a study on T cells of mothers and their children.

The sequenced material came from blood. The receptors come from a boy between 5 and 17 years old in good health.

Points on this clonotype: One end of the junction fails to match germline, which may point to a read error. The chain is built from TRBV7-2 and TRBJ2-5; D is ambiguous. Near its end, the DNA agrees better with TRBJ2-7, so the J call may be wrong. Germline V gene lookup returns CDR1 SGHTA and CDR2 FQGNSA. The CDR3 consists of 13 residues. Written as DNA, the CDR3 is TGCGCCAGCAGCCTTGGACCGGACTACGAGCAGTACTTC. Translating gives CASSLGPDYEQYF.

The chain uses TRBV6-2 or TRBV6-3 and TRBJ2-1; 8 bases map to TRBD2. The CDR3 is 16 amino acids. Per germline, CDR1 MNHEY and CDR2 SVGEGT. J was trimmed by 9 bases and V by 8 bases; bases with no gene match: 18. CDR3 nucleotide sequence: TGTGCCAGCGGTAGTGGACTAGCCGGCCGATTTGGTGAGCAGTTCTTC. Amino acids: CASGSGLAGRFGEQFF.

This clonotype was observed a few times. This chain joins TRBV12-3 or TRBV12-4 and TRBJ2-7; 8 bases line up with TRBD2. Trimming cost V 1 base and J 2 bases; bases outside gene matches: 7. The CDR3 contains 16 residues. The CDR3: CASSLGLAGPPYEQYF. DNA for the CDR3: TGTGCCAGCAGTTTAGGGTTAGCGGGACCCCCCTACGAGCAGTACTTC.

This clonotype was detected a few times. This rearrangement joins TRBV7-6 to TRBJ2-5; 9 positions agree with TRBD2. The CDR3 length is 14 residues. Germline-derived CDR1 and CDR2 are SGHVS and FNYEAQ. Losses at the gene ends were 5 bases for V and 5 bases for J; bases not matched to a gene: 6. Here the CDR3 DNA reads TGTGCCAGCAGCCGTGCGGGGGGGCTCGAGACCCAGTACTTC. Translated, it gives CASSRAGGLETQYF.

The CDR3 DNA follows: TGTGCCAGCAGCTTAGCGTCGGCGAATTACCAAGAGACCCAGTACTTC. Residues: CASSLASANYQETQYF. This chain links TRBV7-9 with TRBJ2-5; D unresolved. The CDR3 spans 16 residues. The V and J ends lost 0 bases and 0 bases respectively, with 11 bases between them. Germline-derived CDR1 and CDR2 are SEHNR and FQNEAQ (reference sequence).

CDR3 loop: CASSFRGADTDTQYF. The CDR3 DNA follows: TGTGCCAGCAGTTTCAGGGGGGCGGACACAGATACGCAGTATTTT. This sequence joins TRBV6-6 and TRBJ2-3; possibly TRBD1 for D (7 bases). This CDR3 has 15 amino acids. With 4 bases removed from V and 2 bases from J, the gap between germline ends came to 13 bases. CDR1 is MNHNY and CDR2 is SVGAGI in the germline V gene (reference sequence).

The CDR3 bases are TGTGCCAGCAGTTACGTCGGGGGTACGCTGGAGACCCAGTACTTC. Residues: CASSYVGGTLETQYF. V is TRBV6-2 or TRBV6-3 and J is TRBJ2-1; tentative D call: TRBD2 (6 bases). The J call may not be correct, given that the DNA end is closer to TRBJ2-5. The CDR3 is made up of 15 amino acids. Germline loops: CDR1 MNHEY, CDR2 SVGEGT.

The chain carries TRBV28 and TRBJ1-1, with 7 bases identical to TRBD1. This CDR3 is 15 amino acids long. V trimming: 5 bases; J trimming: 1 base; junction bases outside the gene matches: 7. Looked up from germline, CDR1 is MDHEN and CDR2 is SYDVKM. DNA for the CDR3: TGTGCCAGCAGTCCCAGCCGGACAGGGAACACTGAAGCTTTCTTT. Translating it yields CASSPSRTGNTEAFF.

V usage is TRBV5-1 and J usage is TRBJ2-7; D is ambiguous. The CDR3 sequence is 16 residues long. Germline-derived CDR1 and CDR2 are SGHRS and YFSETQ. V gave up 2 bases and J gave up 3 bases, with 18 bases separating them. The CDR3 protein is CASSFNIGTAFYEQYF. The DNA of the CDR3 is TGCGCCAGCAGCTTTAATATTGGTACAGCCTTCTACGAGCAGTACTTC.

This clonotype was picked up a small number of times. This sequence joins TRBV5-1 and TRBJ1-6; weak D call: TRBD1 (5 bases). Germline lookup yields CDR1 SGHRS and CDR2 YFSETQ. The CDR3 is 15 residues long. Trimming cost V 0 bases and J 8 bases, with 12 bases left between them. The CDR3 DNA reads TGCGCCAGCAGCTTGGATGCGACAGCCTATTCACCCCTCCACTTT. It is translated as CASSLDATAYSPLHF.

The chain is built from TRBV14 and TRBJ2-7; D perhaps matches TRBD1 (6 bases). There are 16 residues in the CDR3. V was trimmed by 3 bases and J by 3 bases, leaving 18 bases between them. Germline values: CDR1 SGHDN, CDR2 FVKESK. The CDR3 spells CASSQTSRQDYYEQYF. DNA for the CDR3: TGTGCCAGCAGCCAGACATCCCGACAGGATTACTACGAGCAGTACTTC.

There are a few counts of this clonotype. The chain uses TRBV20-1 and TRBJ1-5; possible D gene TRBD1, 5 bases. The germline gives CDR1 DFQATT, CDR2 SNEGSKA (reference sequence). The CDR3 has 13 amino acids. Trimming cost V 7 bases and J 3 bases, with 13 bases left between them. The CDR3 DNA is TGCAGTGTAAGGGGTAAACTCAATCAGCCCCAGCATTTT. As protein: CSVRGKLNQPQHF.

This clonotype was found a few times. The chain couples TRBV7-2 to TRBJ2-5; tentatively, D is TRBD2 (5 bases). The V gene's germline CDR1 is SGHTA and CDR2 FQGNSA. V was cut by 6 bases and J by 1 base, with 18 bases left in between. The CDR3 runs to 16 residues. This CDR3 is CASRPRAAEFQETQYF. The DNA of the CDR3 is TGTGCCAGCAGACCGAGGGCCGCGGAGTTCCAAGAGACCCAGTACTTC.

The sample holds a few counts of this clonotype. The V call is TRBV28, the J call TRBJ1-1; D remains unclear. CDR1 and CDR2 from the germline V gene are MDHEN and SYDVKM. The V gene lost 4 bases and the J gene lost 1 base, with 13 bases spanning the gap. The CDR3 is made up of 15 amino acids. The CDR3 DNA reads as TGTGCCAGCAGTTCCCGGGTTGTGAGGAACACTGAAGCTTTCTTT. This encodes CASSSRVVRNTEAFF.